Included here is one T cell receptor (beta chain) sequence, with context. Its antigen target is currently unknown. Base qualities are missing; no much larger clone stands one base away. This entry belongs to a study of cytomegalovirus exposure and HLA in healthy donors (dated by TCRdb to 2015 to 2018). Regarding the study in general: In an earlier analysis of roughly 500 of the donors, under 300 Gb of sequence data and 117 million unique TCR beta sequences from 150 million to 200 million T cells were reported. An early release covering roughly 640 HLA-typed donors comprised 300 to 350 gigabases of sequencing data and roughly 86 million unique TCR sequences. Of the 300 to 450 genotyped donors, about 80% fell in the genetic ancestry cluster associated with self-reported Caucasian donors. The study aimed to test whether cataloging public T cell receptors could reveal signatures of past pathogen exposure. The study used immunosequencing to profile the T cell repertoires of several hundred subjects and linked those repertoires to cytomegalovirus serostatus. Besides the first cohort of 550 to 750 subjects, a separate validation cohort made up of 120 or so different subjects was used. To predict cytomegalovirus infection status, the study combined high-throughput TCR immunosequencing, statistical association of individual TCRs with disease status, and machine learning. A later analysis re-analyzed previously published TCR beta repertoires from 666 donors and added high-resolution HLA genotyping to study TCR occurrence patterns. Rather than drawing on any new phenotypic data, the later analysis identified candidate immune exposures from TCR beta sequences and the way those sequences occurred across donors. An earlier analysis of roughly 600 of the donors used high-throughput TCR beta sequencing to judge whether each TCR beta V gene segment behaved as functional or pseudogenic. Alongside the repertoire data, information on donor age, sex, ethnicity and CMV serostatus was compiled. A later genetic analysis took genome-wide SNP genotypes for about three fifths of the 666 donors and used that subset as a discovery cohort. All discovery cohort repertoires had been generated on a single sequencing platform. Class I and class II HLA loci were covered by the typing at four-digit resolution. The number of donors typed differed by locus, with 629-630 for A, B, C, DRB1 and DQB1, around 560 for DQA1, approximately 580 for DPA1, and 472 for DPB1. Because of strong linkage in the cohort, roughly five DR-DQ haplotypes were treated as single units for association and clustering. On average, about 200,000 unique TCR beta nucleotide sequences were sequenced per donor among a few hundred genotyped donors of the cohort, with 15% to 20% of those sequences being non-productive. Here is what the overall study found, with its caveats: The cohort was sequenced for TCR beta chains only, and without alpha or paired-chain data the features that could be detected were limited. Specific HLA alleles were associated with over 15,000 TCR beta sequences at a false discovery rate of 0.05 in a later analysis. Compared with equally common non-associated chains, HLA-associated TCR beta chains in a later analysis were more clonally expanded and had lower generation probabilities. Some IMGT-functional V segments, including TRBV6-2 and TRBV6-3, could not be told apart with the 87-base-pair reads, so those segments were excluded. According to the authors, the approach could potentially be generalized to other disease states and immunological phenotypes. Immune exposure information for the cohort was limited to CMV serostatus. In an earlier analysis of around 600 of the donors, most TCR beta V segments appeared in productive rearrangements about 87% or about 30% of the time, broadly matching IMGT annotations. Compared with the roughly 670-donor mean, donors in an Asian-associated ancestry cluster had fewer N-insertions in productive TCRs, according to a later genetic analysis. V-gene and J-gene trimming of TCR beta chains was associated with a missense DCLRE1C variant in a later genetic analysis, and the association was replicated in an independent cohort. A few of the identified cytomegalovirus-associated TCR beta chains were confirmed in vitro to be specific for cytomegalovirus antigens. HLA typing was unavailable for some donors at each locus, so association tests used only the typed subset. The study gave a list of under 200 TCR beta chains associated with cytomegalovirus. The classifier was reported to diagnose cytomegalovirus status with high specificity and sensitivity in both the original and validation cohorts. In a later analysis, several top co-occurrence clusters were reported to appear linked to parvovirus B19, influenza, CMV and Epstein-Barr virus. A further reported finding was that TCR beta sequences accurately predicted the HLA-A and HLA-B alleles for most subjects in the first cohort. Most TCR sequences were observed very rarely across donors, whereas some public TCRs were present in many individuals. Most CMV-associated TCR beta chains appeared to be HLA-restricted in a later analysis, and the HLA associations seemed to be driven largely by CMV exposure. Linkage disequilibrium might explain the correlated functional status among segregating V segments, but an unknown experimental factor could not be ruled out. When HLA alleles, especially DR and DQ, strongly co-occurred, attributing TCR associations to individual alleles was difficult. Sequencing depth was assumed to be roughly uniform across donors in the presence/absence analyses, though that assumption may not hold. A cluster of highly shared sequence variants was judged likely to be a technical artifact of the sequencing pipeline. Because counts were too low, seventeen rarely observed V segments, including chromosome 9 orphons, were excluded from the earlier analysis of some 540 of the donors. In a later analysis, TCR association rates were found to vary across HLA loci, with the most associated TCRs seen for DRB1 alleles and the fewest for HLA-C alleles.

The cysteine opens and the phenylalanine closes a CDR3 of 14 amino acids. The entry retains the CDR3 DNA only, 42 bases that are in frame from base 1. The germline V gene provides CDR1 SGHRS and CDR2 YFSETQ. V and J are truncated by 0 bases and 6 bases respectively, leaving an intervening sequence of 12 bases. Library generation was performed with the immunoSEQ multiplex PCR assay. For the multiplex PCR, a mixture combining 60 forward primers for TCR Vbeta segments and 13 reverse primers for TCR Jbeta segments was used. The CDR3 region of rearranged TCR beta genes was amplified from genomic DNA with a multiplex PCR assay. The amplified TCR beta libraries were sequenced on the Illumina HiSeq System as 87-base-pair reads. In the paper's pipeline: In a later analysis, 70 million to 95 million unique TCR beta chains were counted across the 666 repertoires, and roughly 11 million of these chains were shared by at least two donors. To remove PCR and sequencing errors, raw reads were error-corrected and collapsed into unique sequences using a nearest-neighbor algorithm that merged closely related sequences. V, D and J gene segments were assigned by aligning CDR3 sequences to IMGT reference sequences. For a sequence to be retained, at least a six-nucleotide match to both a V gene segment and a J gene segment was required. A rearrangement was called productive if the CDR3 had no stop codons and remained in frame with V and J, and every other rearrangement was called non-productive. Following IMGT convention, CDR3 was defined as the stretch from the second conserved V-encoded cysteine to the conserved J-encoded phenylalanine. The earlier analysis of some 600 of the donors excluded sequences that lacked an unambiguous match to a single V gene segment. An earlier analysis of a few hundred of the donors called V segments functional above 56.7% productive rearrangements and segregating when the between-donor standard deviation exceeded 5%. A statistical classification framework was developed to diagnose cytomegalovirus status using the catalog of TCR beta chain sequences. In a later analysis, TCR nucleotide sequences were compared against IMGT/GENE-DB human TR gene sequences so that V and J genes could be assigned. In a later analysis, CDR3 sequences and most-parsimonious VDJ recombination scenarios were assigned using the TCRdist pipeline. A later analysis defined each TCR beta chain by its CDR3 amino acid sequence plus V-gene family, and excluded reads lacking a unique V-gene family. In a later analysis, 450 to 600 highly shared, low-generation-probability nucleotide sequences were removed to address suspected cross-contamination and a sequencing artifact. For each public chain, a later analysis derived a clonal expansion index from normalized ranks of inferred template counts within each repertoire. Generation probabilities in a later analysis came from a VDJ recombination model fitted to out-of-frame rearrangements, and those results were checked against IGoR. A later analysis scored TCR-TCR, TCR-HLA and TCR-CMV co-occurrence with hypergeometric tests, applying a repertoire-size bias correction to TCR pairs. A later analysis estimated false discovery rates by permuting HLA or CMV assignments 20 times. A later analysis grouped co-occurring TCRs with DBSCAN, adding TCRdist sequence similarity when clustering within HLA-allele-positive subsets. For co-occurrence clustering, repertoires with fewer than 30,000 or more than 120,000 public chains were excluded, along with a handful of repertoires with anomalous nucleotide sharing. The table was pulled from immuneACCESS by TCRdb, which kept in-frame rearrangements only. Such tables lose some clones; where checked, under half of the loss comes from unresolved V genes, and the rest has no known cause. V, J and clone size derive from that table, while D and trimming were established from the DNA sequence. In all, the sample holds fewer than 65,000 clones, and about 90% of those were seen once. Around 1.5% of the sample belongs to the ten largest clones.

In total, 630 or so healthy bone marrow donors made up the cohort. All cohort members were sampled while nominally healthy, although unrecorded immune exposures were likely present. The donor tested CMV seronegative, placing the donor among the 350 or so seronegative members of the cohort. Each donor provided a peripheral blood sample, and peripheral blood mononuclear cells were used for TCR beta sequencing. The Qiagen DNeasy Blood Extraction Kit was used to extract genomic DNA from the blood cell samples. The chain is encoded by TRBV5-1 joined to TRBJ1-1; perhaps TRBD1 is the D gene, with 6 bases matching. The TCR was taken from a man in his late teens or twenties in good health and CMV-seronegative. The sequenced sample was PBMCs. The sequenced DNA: TGCGCCAGCAGCTTGGTGGACAGAGTAGCTGAAGCTTTCTTT. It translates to CASSLVDRVAEAFF.